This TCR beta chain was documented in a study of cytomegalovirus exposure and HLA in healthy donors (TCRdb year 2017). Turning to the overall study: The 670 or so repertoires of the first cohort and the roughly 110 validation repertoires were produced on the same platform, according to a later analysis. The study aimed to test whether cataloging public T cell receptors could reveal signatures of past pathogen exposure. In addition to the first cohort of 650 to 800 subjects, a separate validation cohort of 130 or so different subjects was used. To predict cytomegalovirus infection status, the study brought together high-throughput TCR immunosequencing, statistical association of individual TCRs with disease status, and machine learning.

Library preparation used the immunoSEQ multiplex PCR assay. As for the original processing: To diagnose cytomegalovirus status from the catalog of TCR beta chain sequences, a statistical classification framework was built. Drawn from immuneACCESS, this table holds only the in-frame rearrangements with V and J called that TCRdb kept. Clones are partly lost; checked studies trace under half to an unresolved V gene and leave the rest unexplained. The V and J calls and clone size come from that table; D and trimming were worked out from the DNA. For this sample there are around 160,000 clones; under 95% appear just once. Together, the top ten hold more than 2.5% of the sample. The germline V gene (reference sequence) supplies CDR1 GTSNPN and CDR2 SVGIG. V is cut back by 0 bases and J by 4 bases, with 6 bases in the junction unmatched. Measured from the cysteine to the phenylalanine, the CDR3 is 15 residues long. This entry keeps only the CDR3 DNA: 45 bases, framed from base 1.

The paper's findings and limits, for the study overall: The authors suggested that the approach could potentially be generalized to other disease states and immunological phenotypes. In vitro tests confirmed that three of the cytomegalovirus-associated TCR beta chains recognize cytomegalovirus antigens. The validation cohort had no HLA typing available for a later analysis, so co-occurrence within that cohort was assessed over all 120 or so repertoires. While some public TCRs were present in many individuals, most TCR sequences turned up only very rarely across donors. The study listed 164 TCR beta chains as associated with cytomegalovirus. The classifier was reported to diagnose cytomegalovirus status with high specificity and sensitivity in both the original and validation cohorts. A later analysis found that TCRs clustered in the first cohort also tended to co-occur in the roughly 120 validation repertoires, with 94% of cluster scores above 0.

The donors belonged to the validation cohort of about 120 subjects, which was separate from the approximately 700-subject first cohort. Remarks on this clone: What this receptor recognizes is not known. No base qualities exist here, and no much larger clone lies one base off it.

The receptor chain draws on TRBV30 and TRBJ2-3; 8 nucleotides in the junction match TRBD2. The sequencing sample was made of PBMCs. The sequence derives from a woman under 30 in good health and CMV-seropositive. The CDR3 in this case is CAWSVRGGLADTQYF. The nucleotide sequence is TGTGCCTGGAGTGTACGGGGGGGCTTGGCAGATACGCAGTATTTT.